What follows describes a single T cell receptor beta chain. What it recognizes is unknown. The source of the sample is a study of monozygotic twins with cystic fibrosis. Sequenced by immunoSEQ multiplex PCR; TCRdb stores in-frame clones only, minus some. The table lists 39,000 or so clones, around nine tenths of them singletons, with about 0.2% in the top ten. Broader study findings: Monozygotic CF twins shared more identical nucleotide clonotypes than unrelated patients. No link emerged between shared CDR3 counts and age, concordance or severity. In 13 of 16 pairs, V gene usage was closest to the co-twin's. The repertoire was suggested to be naive-dominated, clonality median around 0.0089.

Per the germline V gene, CDR1 is SGHNT and CDR2 is YYREEE (reference sequence). The CDR3 covers 16 residues. Trimming took off 6 bases at V and 0 bases at J, with 18 bases between the two ends. The receptor was isolated from a boy younger than 10 with cystic fibrosis. Sequencing input: blood. The V gene is TRBV5-4, the J gene TRBJ1-2; a weak D match, TRBD1 (5 bases). The CDR3 is CASTRYRDAANYGYTF. In nucleotides, the CDR3 is TGTGCCAGCACCCGCTACCGGGACGCTGCTAACTATGGCTACACCTTC. Supplemented by reference TRBV5-4 and TRBJ1-2, the full variable domain reads ETGVTQSPTHLIKTRGQQVTLRCSSQSGHNTVSWYQQALGQGPQFIFQYYREEENGRGNFPPRFSGLQFPNYSSELNVNALELDDSALYLCASTRYRDAANYGYTFGSGTRLTVV.